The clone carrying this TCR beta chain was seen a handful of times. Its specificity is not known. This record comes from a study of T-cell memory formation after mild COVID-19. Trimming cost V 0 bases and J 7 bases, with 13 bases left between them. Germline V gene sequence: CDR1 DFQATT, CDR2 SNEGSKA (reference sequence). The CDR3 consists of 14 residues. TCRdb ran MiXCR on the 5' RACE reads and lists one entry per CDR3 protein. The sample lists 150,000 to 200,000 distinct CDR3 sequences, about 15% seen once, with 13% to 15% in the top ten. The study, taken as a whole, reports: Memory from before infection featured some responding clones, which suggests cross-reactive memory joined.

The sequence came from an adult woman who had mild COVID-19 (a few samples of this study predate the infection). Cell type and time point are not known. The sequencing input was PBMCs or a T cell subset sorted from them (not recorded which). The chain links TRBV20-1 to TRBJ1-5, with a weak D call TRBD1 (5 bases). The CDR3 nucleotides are TGCAGTGCTAGAGATAGGAGGGGCCGGCAGCCCCAGCATTTT. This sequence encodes CSARDRRGRQPQHF.